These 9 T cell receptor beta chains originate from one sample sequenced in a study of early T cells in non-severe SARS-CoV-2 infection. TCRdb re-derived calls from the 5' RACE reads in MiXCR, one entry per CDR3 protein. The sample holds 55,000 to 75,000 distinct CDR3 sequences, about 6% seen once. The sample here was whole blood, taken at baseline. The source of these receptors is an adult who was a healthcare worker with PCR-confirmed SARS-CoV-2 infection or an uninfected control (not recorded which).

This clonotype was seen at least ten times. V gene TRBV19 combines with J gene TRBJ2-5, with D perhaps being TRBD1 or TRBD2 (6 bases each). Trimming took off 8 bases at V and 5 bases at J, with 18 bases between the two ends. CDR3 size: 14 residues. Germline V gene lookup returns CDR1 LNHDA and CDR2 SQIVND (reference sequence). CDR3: CASGPTGGRETQYF. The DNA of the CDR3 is TGTGCCAGTGGTCCGACAGGAGGGAGGGAGACCCAGTACTTC. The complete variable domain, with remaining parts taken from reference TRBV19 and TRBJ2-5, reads DGGITQSPKYLFRKEGQNVTLSCEQNLNHDAMYWYRQDPGQGLRLIYYSQIVNDFQKGDIAEGYSVSREKKESFPLTVTSAQKNPTAFYLCASGPTGGRETQYFGPGTRLLVL.

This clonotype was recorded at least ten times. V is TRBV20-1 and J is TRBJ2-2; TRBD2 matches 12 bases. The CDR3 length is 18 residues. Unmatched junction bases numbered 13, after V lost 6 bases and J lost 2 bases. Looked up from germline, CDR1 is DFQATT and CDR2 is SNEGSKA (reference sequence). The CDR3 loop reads CSATRLAGDSLNTGELFF. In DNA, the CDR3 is TGCAGTGCGACGAGACTAGCGGGAGACAGTTTAAACACCGGGGAGCTGTTTTTT.

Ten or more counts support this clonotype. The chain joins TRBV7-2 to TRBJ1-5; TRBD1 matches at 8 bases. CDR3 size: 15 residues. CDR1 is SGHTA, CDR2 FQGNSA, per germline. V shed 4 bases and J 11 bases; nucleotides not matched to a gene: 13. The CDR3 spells CASSSRPGGAWAQHF. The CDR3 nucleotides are TGTGCCAGCAGCTCGAGACCAGGGGGCGCATGGGCCCAGCATTTT.

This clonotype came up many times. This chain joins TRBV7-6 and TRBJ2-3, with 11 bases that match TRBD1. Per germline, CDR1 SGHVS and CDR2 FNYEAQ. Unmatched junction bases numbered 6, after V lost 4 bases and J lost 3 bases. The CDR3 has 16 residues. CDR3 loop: CASSSIRDRGTDTQYF. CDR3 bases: TGTGCCAGCAGCTCGATCCGGGACAGGGGGACAGATACGCAGTATTTT.

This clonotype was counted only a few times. CDR3 bases: TGTGCCAGCAGTGAACGACAGGGCATTCAGTTCTTC. It specifies CASSERQGIQFF. V and J are TRBV2 and TRBJ2-1, with TRBD1 identical over 7 bases. The germline gives CDR1 SNHLY, CDR2 FYNNEI. The CDR3 has 12 amino acids. With V trimmed by 2 bases and J by 13 bases, 5 bases remained unmatched.

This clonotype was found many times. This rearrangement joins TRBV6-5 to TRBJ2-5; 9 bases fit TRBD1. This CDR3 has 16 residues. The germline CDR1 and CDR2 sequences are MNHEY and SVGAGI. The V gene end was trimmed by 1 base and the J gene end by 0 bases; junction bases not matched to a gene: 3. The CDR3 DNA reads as TGTGCCAGCAGTTACTTTGGACAGGGGTACCAAGAGACCCAGTACTTC. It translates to CASSYFGQGYQETQYF.

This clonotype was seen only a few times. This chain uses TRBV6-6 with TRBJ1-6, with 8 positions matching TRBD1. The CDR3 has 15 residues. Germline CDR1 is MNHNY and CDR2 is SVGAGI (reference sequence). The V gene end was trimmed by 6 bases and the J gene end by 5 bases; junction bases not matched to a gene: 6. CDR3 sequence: CASSQTQGDNSPLHF. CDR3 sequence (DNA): TGTGCCAGCAGCCAAACACAGGGGGATAATTCACCCCTCCACTTT.

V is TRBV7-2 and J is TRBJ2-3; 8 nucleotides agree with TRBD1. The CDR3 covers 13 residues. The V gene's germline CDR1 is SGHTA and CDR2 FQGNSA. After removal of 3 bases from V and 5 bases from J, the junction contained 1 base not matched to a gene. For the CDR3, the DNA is TGTGCCAGCAGCTTTGACAGGGGAGATACGCAGTATTTT. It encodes CASSFDRGDTQYF.

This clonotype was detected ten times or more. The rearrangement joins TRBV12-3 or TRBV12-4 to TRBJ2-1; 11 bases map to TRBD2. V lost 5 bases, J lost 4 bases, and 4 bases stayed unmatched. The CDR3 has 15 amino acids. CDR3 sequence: CASSPGTSGYNEQFF. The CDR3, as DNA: TGTGCCAGCAGTCCCGGGACTAGCGGATACAATGAGCAGTTCTTC.